These 2 T cell receptor beta chains were sequenced from one sample in a study of T cell responses to AZD1222 COVID-19 vaccine. Measured with immunoSEQ multiplex PCR; TCRdb has only the in-frame clones, and not every one. The repertoire holds 55,000 to 80,000 clones, with approximately 90% as singletons. The sequenced sample was peripheral blood, obtained 28 days after the second AZD1222 dose. These TCRs come from an adult who received the AZD1222 COVID-19 vaccine.

J is TRBJ2-1 and V is TRBV2; 7 bases are shared with TRBD2. Trimming removed 2 bases from V and 5 bases from J; junction bases left unmatched: 9. This CDR3 has 16 residues. The germline CDR1 and CDR2 sequences are SNHLY and FYNNEI. CDR3 DNA sequence: TGTGCCAGCAGTGAAATAAGGCTAGCGGACCACAATGAGCAGTTCTTC. It codes for CASSEIRLADHNEQFF.

This clone was seen just once. The V and J genes are TRBV5-1 and TRBJ2-3; possible D gene TRBD2, 5 bases. V was clipped by 3 bases and J by 0 bases, with 17 bases between them. CDR3 length: 17 residues. The germline V gene encodes CDR1 SGHRS and CDR2 YFSETQ. The DNA of the CDR3 is TGCGCCAGCAGCTCAGGACTCCATACCACTAGCACAGATACGCAGTATTTT. Its protein is CASSSGLHTTSTDTQYF.